The rows below give T cell receptor beta chains drawn from one sample of a study of memory CD4+ T cells and cytomegalovirus serostatus. Sequencing used immunoSEQ multiplex PCR; TCRdb keeps in-frame clones, though not all of them. This repertoire shows more than 45,000 clones, 82% found once; its top ten account for around 0.6%. What was sequenced was memory CD4+ T cells from blood. The receptors were gathered from an adult in good health and CMV-seronegative. The CDR3 runs from the conserved cysteine through the conserved F or W. The D gene is left open where the match is weak. The listing skips clone size in some rows; elsewhere it reads once, few, many or a size class.

D,J,V,size,CDR3,DNA
-,TRBJ1-4,TRBV28,-,CASSLSTGGEKLFF,TGTGCCAGCAGTTTATCGACAGGCGGGGAAAAACTGTTTTTT
TRBD1,TRBJ1-1,TRBV19,-,CASSFVRQGASPKNTEAFF,TGTGCCAGTAGTTTTGTCAGGCAGGGGGCTTCTCCGAAGAACACTGAAGCTTTCTTT
-,TRBJ2-1,TRBV7-6,-,CASSGDYGYNEQFF,TGTGCCAGCAGCGGGGATTACGGTTACAATGAGCAGTTCTTC
TRBD1,TRBJ1-2,TRBV6-5,-,CASSRRPDRGYGYTF,TGTGCCAGCAGCCGACGTCCGGACAGGGGTTATGGCTACACCTTC
-,TRBJ1-6,TRBV10-3,few,CASRQTDSPLHF,TGTGCCAGTCGTCAAACTGATTCACCCCTCCACTTT
TRBD1,TRBJ1-2,TRBV6-4,-,CASRQQTGGVYGYTF,TGTGCCAGCAGACAACAGACAGGGGGGGTCTATGGCTACACCTTC
TRBD2,TRBJ2-3,TRBV9,-,CASSGLAGFTDTQYF,TGTGCCAGCAGCGGACTAGCGGGGTTCACAGATACGCAGTATTTT
-,TRBJ2-1,TRBV25-1,-,CASSPVSSGTEQFF,TGTGCCAGCAGCCCTGTGAGTAGCGGTACTGAGCAGTTCTTC
-,TRBJ2-7,TRBV2,-,CASSGRPLNYEQYF,TGTGCCAGCAGTGGAAGACCGCTTAACTACGAGCAGTACTTC
-,TRBJ1-6,TRBV7-2,medium-sized,CASSSQGAPLHF,TGTGCCAGCAGCTCCCAGGGTGCACCCCTCCACTTT
TRBD1,TRBJ1-2,TRBV6-5,-,CASSYLHETGDYGYTF,TGTGCCAGCAGTTATCTACACGAGACAGGGGACTATGGCTACACCTTC
TRBD2,TRBJ2-4,TRBV5-6,-,CASSPGGAKNIQYF,TGTGCCAGCAGCCCGGGGGGAGCCAAAAACATTCAGTACTTC
-,TRBJ1-2,TRBV19,-,CASSPEDRNYGYTF,TGTGCCAGTAGTCCGGAAGACAGAAATTATGGCTACACCTTC
-,TRBJ1-2,TRBV5-6,-,CASSSDTIQGSRGYTF,TGTGCCAGCAGCTCCGATACAATACAGGGCTCTAGAGGCTACACCTTC
-,TRBJ2-2,TRBV7-8,-,CASSVSPSRLVAGELFF,TGTGCCAGCAGCGTAAGTCCATCCAGACTGGTCGCTGGGGAGCTGTTTTTT
-,TRBJ1-1,TRBV5-6,-,CASSLLPNTEAFF,TGTGCCAGCAGCTTGTTACCCAACACTGAAGCTTTCTTT
-,TRBJ2-5,TRBV2,-,CASVTDQETQYF,TGTGCCAGCGTTACAGACCAAGAGACCCAGTACTTC
-,TRBJ1-5,TRBV5-5,-,CASSLADGNQPQHF,TGTGCCAGCAGCTTGGCAGACGGGAATCAGCCCCAGCATTTT
-,TRBJ2-7,TRBV19,-,CASSIGPGPYEQYF,TGTGCCAGTAGTATAGGTCCGGGACCCTACGAGCAGTACTTC
-,TRBJ2-7,TRBV28,medium-sized,CASTRQVKLHEQYF,TGTGCCAGTACAAGACAGGTCAAACTCCACGAGCAGTACTTC
TRBD2,TRBJ2-3,TRBV5-1,-,CASSPGLLAGTSNTDTQYF,TGCGCCAGCAGCCCCGGCCTACTAGCGGGGACCTCTAACACAGATACGCAGTATTTT
TRBD1,TRBJ1-2,TRBV7-3,-,CASSFRQGVYGYTF,TGTGCCAGCAGCTTCAGACAGGGGGTGTATGGCTACACCTTC
TRBD1,TRBJ2-7,TRBV28,once,CASRPTGSRREQYF,TGTGCCAGCAGGCCGACAGGGAGTCGACGCGAGCAGTACTTC
-,TRBJ1-6,TRBV7-2,-,CASSLGSDYNSPLHF,TGTGCCAGCAGCTTAGGCTCGGACTATAATTCACCCCTCCACTTT
TRBD1,TRBJ1-2,TRBV28,once,CASRIQGAPPQANYGYTF,TGTGCCAGCAGGATCCAGGGGGCCCCCCCCCAGGCTAACTATGGCTACACCTTC
TRBD2,TRBJ2-2,TRBV5-1,-,CASSLLAGASNTGELFF,TGCGCCAGCAGCTTACTAGCGGGGGCATCGAACACCGGGGAGCTGTTTTTT
-,TRBJ1-1,TRBV6-5,-,CASREDFRNTEAFF,TGTGCCAGCAGAGAAGACTTCAGGAACACTGAAGCTTTCTTT
-,TRBJ1-4,TRBV5-1,-,CASSPGRATTNEKLFF,TGCGCCAGCAGCCCGGGCCGAGCAACAACTAATGAAAAACTGTTTTTT
-,TRBJ2-2,TRBV15,-,CATSRVNTGTGELFF,TGTGCCACCAGCAGAGTCAACACGGGAACCGGGGAGCTGTTTTTT
-,TRBJ1-2,TRBV5-8,-,CASSLYANYGYTF,TGTGCCAGCAGCTTGTATGCTAACTATGGCTACACCTTC